Here is one TCR beta chain with its context. Its antigen is not known. This specimen belongs to a study of vaccination effects on CD4 cells after COVID-19. Findings of the study overall: Clones arising from infection and from vaccination showed marked clonal contraction late after vaccination.

Sequenced by immunoSEQ multiplex PCR; TCRdb stores in-frame clones only, minus some. The sample has about 45,000 clones; around 80% are singletons. CDR1 SGHNT and CDR2 YYREEE come from the germline V gene (reference sequence). V was cut by 4 bases and J by 1 base, with 17 bases left in between. The length of the CDR3 is 16 residues. Sequencing in the ViraFEST assay came after antigen-specific CD4+ T cells had been expanded with viral peptide pools, which were used to stimulate PBMC. Investigators separated out CD4+ T cells once approximately 9 days of culture had passed. Their SARS-CoV-2 infection, verified by PCR, occurred between March and December 2020. Wells of around 2.2 million PBMC each were grown with about 9.8 IU/ml IL-2 and roughly 10 ug/ml peptides.

The starting material was CD4+ T cells from PBMCs cultured with a peptide pool, obtained before COVID-19 vaccination. The chain employs TRBV5-4 and TRBJ1-2, with D possibly TRBD1 on 5 matching bases. This sequence originates from a human donor who had a prior SARS-CoV-2 infection. CDR3 amino acids: CASSRTRGKLNYGYTF. The CDR3 region has the DNA TGTGCCAGCAGCCGTACCCGGGGCAAGCTTAACTATGGCTACACCTTC.